The clone carrying this T cell receptor beta chain was counted a few times. Its antigen is unknown. The data belong to a study of blood T cells in healthy people across ages. Findings and caveats of the study: Naive T cell percentage strongly correlated with TCR beta diversity.

PCR was performed a second time for roughly 6 to 12 cycles using a sample-barcoded 5' primer and a J-beta primer mix. All cDNA molecules were each tagged by a template-switch adaptor with 12 random nucleotides. A single record per CDR3 protein comes from TCRdb applying MiXCR to the 5' RACE reads. The sample shows about 800,000 distinct CDR3 sequences, around 50% of them seen only once. Collection of around 9.3 milliliters of peripheral blood was performed for each donor. Isolated PBMCs totaled at least 7 million in each sample. Source material: blood. The receptor comes from an older man in good health.

CDR3: CASSFGLAGANEQFF. The CDR3 DNA reads TGCGCCAGCAGCTTCGGACTAGCAGGGGCAAATGAGCAGTTCTTC. The rearrangement uses TRBV5-1 and TRBJ2-1; 8 nucleotides align to TRBD2. The V segment lost 2 bases and the J segment 7 bases; nucleotides outside the gene matches: 8. Germline assignment: CDR1 SGHRS and CDR2 YFSETQ. The CDR3 is 15 amino acids.